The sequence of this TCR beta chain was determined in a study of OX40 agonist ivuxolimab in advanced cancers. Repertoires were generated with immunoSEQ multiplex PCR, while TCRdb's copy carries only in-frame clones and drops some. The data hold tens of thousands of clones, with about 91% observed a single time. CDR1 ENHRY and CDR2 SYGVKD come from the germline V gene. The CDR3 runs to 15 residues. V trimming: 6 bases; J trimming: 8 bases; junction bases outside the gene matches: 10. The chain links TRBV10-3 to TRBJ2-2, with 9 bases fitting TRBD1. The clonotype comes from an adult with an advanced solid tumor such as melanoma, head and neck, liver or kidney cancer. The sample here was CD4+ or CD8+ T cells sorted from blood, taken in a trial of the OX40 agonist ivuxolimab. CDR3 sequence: CAIRPPGQGMGELFF. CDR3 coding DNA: TGTGCCATCAGACCTCCGGGACAGGGAATGGGGGAGCTGTTTTTT.